A selection of T cell receptor beta chains follows, all from one sample in a study of blood T cell repertoires in COVID-19. Method: immunoSEQ multiplex PCR; TCRdb's copy keeps in-frame clones and lacks some. The sample contains a few hundred thousand clones, 70% to 85% of which appear only once. Material: peripheral blood. Receptor source: a human donor with COVID-19, enrolled during active disease. The donor label of this sample is uncertain. Each CDR3 is given with its conserved first and last residue. Each record gives: V gene, clone size, D gene, J gene, CDR3 DNA, CDR3 protein. A D gene is named only where the DNA matches it firmly. A clone size is listed for some rows: how often the clone was seen (once, few, many), or a class if it is expanded.

v_call: TRBV27; clone_size: .; d_call: .; j_call: TRBJ2-2; cdr3_nt: TGTGCCAGCAGCTGGGGGAGGTCCGGGGAGCTGTTTTTT; cdr3_aa: CASSWGRSGELFF
v_call: TRBV5-5; clone_size: .; d_call: .; j_call: TRBJ1-5; cdr3_nt: TGTGCCAGCAGCTTGGGAGGTAGCAATCAGCCCCAGCATTTT; cdr3_aa: CASSLGGSNQPQHF
v_call: TRBV11-3; clone_size: .; d_call: .; j_call: TRBJ2-1; cdr3_nt: TGTGCCAGCAGCCCCCTAGGAGTCAATGAGCAGTTCTTC; cdr3_aa: CASSPLGVNEQFF
v_call: TRBV29-1; clone_size: .; d_call: .; j_call: TRBJ1-2; cdr3_nt: TGCAGCGTTTCCCCCCAGGGCCATGGCTACACCTTC; cdr3_aa: CSVSPQGHGYTF
v_call: TRBV7-3; clone_size: .; d_call: TRBD2; j_call: TRBJ2-1; cdr3_nt: TGTGCCAGCAGCTTAACGCTTAGCGGGAGGGGAGCCTACAATGAGCAGTTCTTC; cdr3_aa: CASSLTLSGRGAYNEQFF
v_call: TRBV2; clone_size: .; d_call: TRBD1; j_call: TRBJ1-5; cdr3_nt: TGTGCCAGCAGTGGGGGACAGGGTCTTAGCAATCAGCCCCAGCATTTT; cdr3_aa: CASSGGQGLSNQPQHF
v_call: TRBV15; clone_size: .; d_call: .; j_call: TRBJ1-2; cdr3_nt: TGTGCCACCAGCTCCTACCGGGACAATCCGTATGGCTACACCTTC; cdr3_aa: CATSSYRDNPYGYTF
v_call: TRBV6-5; clone_size: .; d_call: .; j_call: TRBJ1-1; cdr3_nt: TGTGCCAGCAGGAATGACAGGAACACACGCACTGAAGCTTTCTTT; cdr3_aa: CASRNDRNTRTEAFF
v_call: TRBV7-9; clone_size: few; d_call: TRBD1; j_call: TRBJ2-4; cdr3_nt: TGTGCCAGCGGCGGACAGGGGCCTACAAACATTCAGTACTTC; cdr3_aa: CASGGQGPTNIQYF
v_call: TRBV28; clone_size: .; d_call: .; j_call: TRBJ1-2; cdr3_nt: TGTGCCAGCAGTTTGAGGGGCAGGGGCACCTTC; cdr3_aa: CASSLRGRGTF
v_call: TRBV19; clone_size: .; d_call: .; j_call: TRBJ1-1; cdr3_nt: TGTGCCAGTAGTATCAACCGGAGGACTGAAGCTTTCTTT; cdr3_aa: CASSINRRTEAFF
v_call: TRBV28; clone_size: .; d_call: .; j_call: TRBJ1-2; cdr3_nt: TGTGCCAGCAGAAAGAACCAGGGGCGGTCTGATGGCTACACCTTC; cdr3_aa: CASRKNQGRSDGYTF
v_call: TRBV11-2; clone_size: .; d_call: TRBD1; j_call: TRBJ2-2; cdr3_nt: TGTGCCAGCAGCCCCGGACAGGGAGTCACCGGGGAGCTGTTTTTT; cdr3_aa: CASSPGQGVTGELFF
v_call: TRBV7-2; clone_size: .; d_call: .; j_call: TRBJ2-5; cdr3_nt: TGTGCCAGCAGCCTTTTGGCCTTCCAAGAGACCCAGTACTTC; cdr3_aa: CASSLLAFQETQYF
v_call: TRBV7-2; clone_size: .; d_call: TRBD1; j_call: TRBJ2-5; cdr3_nt: TGTGCCAGCAGCTGGGATGGACAGGGGGGAGAGACCCAGTACTTC; cdr3_aa: CASSWDGQGGETQYF
v_call: TRBV7-2; clone_size: .; d_call: .; j_call: TRBJ1-6; cdr3_nt: TGTGCCAGCAGCTTAGACTACTCCTATAATTCACCCCTCCACTTT; cdr3_aa: CASSLDYSYNSPLHF
v_call: TRBV6-6; clone_size: once; d_call: TRBD1; j_call: TRBJ1-1; cdr3_nt: TGTGCCAGCAGTTACGGACAGGGTGGAGCTGAAGCTTTCTTT; cdr3_aa: CASSYGQGGAEAFF
v_call: TRBV2; clone_size: .; d_call: TRBD1; j_call: TRBJ1-1; cdr3_nt: TGTGCCAGCAGTACCGGGACAGGGACGGCTGAAGCTTTCTTT; cdr3_aa: CASSTGTGTAEAFF
v_call: TRBV12-3/TRBV12-4; clone_size: .; d_call: .; j_call: TRBJ2-1; cdr3_nt: TGTGCCAGCAGTTTACTCCCGGAGGGTGAGCAGTTCTTC; cdr3_aa: CASSLLPEGEQFF
v_call: TRBV5-8; clone_size: few; d_call: .; j_call: TRBJ1-1; cdr3_nt: TGTGCCAGCAGTCGGCGGTTTGGTGAAGCTTTCTTT; cdr3_aa: CASSRRFGEAFF
v_call: TRBV18; clone_size: .; d_call: .; j_call: TRBJ1-4; cdr3_nt: TGTGCCAGCTCACCGGGGACCTCGGGGAGGTACGAAAAACTGTTTTTT; cdr3_aa: CASSPGTSGRYEKLFF
v_call: TRBV3-1/TRBV3-2; clone_size: .; d_call: TRBD2; j_call: TRBJ2-7; cdr3_nt: TGTGCCAGCAGCCACGGGACTAGCTACGAGCAGTACTTC; cdr3_aa: CASSHGTSYEQYF
v_call: TRBV19; clone_size: .; d_call: TRBD1; j_call: TRBJ1-1; cdr3_nt: TGTGCCAGTACCCCCACAGGGGGCTACACTGAAGCTTTCTTT; cdr3_aa: CASTPTGGYTEAFF
v_call: TRBV18; clone_size: .; d_call: TRBD1; j_call: TRBJ1-1; cdr3_nt: TGTGCCAGCTCACCCATGGACAGGGGCACTGAAGCTTTCTTT; cdr3_aa: CASSPMDRGTEAFF
v_call: TRBV24-1; clone_size: .; d_call: .; j_call: TRBJ2-1; cdr3_nt: TGTGCCACCAGTGACCACGAACCCTCGGGAGAGCAGTTCTTC; cdr3_aa: CATSDHEPSGEQFF
v_call: TRBV7-6; clone_size: few; d_call: .; j_call: TRBJ1-6; cdr3_nt: TGTGCCAGCAGCTTAGGGGACACAAATTCACCCCTCCACTTT; cdr3_aa: CASSLGDTNSPLHF
v_call: TRBV5-1; clone_size: .; d_call: .; j_call: TRBJ1-5; cdr3_nt: TGCGCCAGCAGCTTGAATGGTCGAGGGTACAGCAATCAGCCCCAGCATTTT; cdr3_aa: CASSLNGRGYSNQPQHF
v_call: TRBV2; clone_size: .; d_call: TRBD2; j_call: TRBJ2-1; cdr3_nt: TGTGCCAGCAATCCTCGACTAGCGGGAGGGTACAATGAGCAGTTCTTC; cdr3_aa: CASNPRLAGGYNEQFF
v_call: TRBV9; clone_size: .; d_call: TRBD1; j_call: TRBJ2-7; cdr3_nt: TGTGCCAGCAGCGTACAGGGACAGGGAAGCCACGAGCAGTACTTC; cdr3_aa: CASSVQGQGSHEQYF
v_call: TRBV2; clone_size: .; d_call: TRBD1; j_call: TRBJ2-5; cdr3_nt: TGTGCCAGCAGCCTCGGGGACAGGGGAACAGAGACCCAGTACTTC; cdr3_aa: CASSLGDRGTETQYF
v_call: TRBV3-1/TRBV3-2; clone_size: .; d_call: .; j_call: TRBJ1-2; cdr3_nt: TGTGCCAGCAGCCAAGACAGGGCTAACTATGGCTACACCTTC; cdr3_aa: CASSQDRANYGYTF
v_call: TRBV24-1; clone_size: few; d_call: TRBD2; j_call: TRBJ2-1; cdr3_nt: TGTGCCACCAGTGAAGCCGGGACTAGCGGCAACTACAATGAGCAGTTCTTC; cdr3_aa: CATSEAGTSGNYNEQFF
v_call: TRBV5-4; clone_size: .; d_call: TRBD1; j_call: TRBJ1-1; cdr3_nt: TGTGCCAGCAGCCATGACAGGGGGAACACTGAAGCTTTCTTT; cdr3_aa: CASSHDRGNTEAFF
v_call: TRBV18; clone_size: .; d_call: .; j_call: TRBJ1-1; cdr3_nt: TGTGCCAGCTCACCAGACGGGGGTTTAAACACTGAAGCTTTCTTT; cdr3_aa: CASSPDGGLNTEAFF
v_call: TRBV5-5; clone_size: .; d_call: .; j_call: TRBJ1-2; cdr3_nt: TGTGCCAGCAGCTTGGCGGGCGTGAGGGATCCTTATGGCTACACCTTC; cdr3_aa: CASSLAGVRDPYGYTF
v_call: TRBV5-6; clone_size: .; d_call: .; j_call: TRBJ1-1; cdr3_nt: TGTGCCAGCAGCTTGGATACAGGCCCGAACACTGAAGCTTTCTTT; cdr3_aa: CASSLDTGPNTEAFF
v_call: TRBV24-1; clone_size: once; d_call: .; j_call: TRBJ2-2; cdr3_nt: TGTGCCACCAGTGAAAATACAGGATTAAACACCGGGGAGCTGTTTTTT; cdr3_aa: CATSENTGLNTGELFF
v_call: TRBV6-5; clone_size: .; d_call: .; j_call: TRBJ2-7; cdr3_nt: TGTGCCAGCAGAATGGACATCTTGGGCGAGCAGTACTTC; cdr3_aa: CASRMDILGEQYF
v_call: TRBV5-6; clone_size: .; d_call: .; j_call: TRBJ1-6; cdr3_nt: TGTGCCAGCAGCCCCCATCCGGGGGATCGAGGGTGGAATTCACCCCTCCACTTT; cdr3_aa: CASSPHPGDRGWNSPLHF
v_call: TRBV28; clone_size: .; d_call: .; j_call: TRBJ2-5; cdr3_nt: TGTGCCAGCAGCCCAGCAGGGGAGTGGGAGACCCAGTACTTC; cdr3_aa: CASSPAGEWETQYF
v_call: TRBV7-9; clone_size: .; d_call: TRBD1; j_call: TRBJ2-7; cdr3_nt: TGTGCCAGCAGCAGACAGGGGAGCTCCTACGAGCAGTACTTC; cdr3_aa: CASSRQGSSYEQYF
v_call: TRBV6-6; clone_size: .; d_call: .; j_call: TRBJ1-3; cdr3_nt: TGTGCCAGCAGTTATTCACAGGGTCGGGGAAACACCATATATTTT; cdr3_aa: CASSYSQGRGNTIYF
v_call: TRBV28; clone_size: .; d_call: TRBD1; j_call: TRBJ1-5; cdr3_nt: TGTGCCAGCAGTTTCTCGACAGGGGGCTCCCAGCCCCAGCATTTT; cdr3_aa: CASSFSTGGSQPQHF
v_call: TRBV4-3; clone_size: .; d_call: .; j_call: TRBJ1-5; cdr3_nt: TGCGCCAGCAGCCAAGATTACGGGGGAGGTCAGCCCCAGCATTTT; cdr3_aa: CASSQDYGGGQPQHF
v_call: TRBV6-4; clone_size: .; d_call: .; j_call: TRBJ1-1; cdr3_nt: TGTGCCAGCAGTTTACTAAGGGGTACTGAAGCTTTCTTT; cdr3_aa: CASSLLRGTEAFF
v_call: TRBV7-2; clone_size: once; d_call: TRBD2; j_call: TRBJ2-1; cdr3_nt: TGTGCCAGCAGCTTCGGACTAGCGGCAGAGCAGTTCTTC; cdr3_aa: CASSFGLAAEQFF
v_call: TRBV6-1; clone_size: few; d_call: TRBD1; j_call: TRBJ1-5; cdr3_nt: TGTGCCAGCAGTGAGGGACAGGGGGGCCTGCCCCAGCATTTT; cdr3_aa: CASSEGQGGLPQHF
v_call: TRBV7-3; clone_size: .; d_call: .; j_call: TRBJ1-1; cdr3_nt: TGTGCCAGCAGCTTCGGTGTTCGAGGAACTGAAGCTTTCTTT; cdr3_aa: CASSFGVRGTEAFF
v_call: TRBV28; clone_size: .; d_call: .; j_call: TRBJ1-2; cdr3_nt: TGTGCCAGCAGTCTGACTTATGGCTACACCTTC; cdr3_aa: CASSLTYGYTF
v_call: TRBV7-2; clone_size: .; d_call: TRBD1; j_call: TRBJ2-1; cdr3_nt: TGTGCCAGCAGCCCCGACAGGGGGGCATCCTACAATGAGCAGTTCTTC; cdr3_aa: CASSPDRGASYNEQFF
v_call: TRBV19; clone_size: .; d_call: TRBD2; j_call: TRBJ2-1; cdr3_nt: TGTGCCAGTAGTATAGTTGGGACTAGCTTACGAGGCTCCTACAATGAGCAGTTCTTC; cdr3_aa: CASSIVGTSLRGSYNEQFF
v_call: TRBV7-3; clone_size: .; d_call: TRBD1; j_call: TRBJ2-2; cdr3_nt: TGTGCCAGCAGCTCCTCCCCAGGGGGCGACACCGGGGAGCTGTTTTTT; cdr3_aa: CASSSSPGGDTGELFF
v_call: TRBV2; clone_size: .; d_call: TRBD2; j_call: TRBJ2-5; cdr3_nt: TGTGCCAGCAGTGAAGACCGCGGGAGGGGGGAAGAGACCCAGTACTTC; cdr3_aa: CASSEDRGRGEETQYF